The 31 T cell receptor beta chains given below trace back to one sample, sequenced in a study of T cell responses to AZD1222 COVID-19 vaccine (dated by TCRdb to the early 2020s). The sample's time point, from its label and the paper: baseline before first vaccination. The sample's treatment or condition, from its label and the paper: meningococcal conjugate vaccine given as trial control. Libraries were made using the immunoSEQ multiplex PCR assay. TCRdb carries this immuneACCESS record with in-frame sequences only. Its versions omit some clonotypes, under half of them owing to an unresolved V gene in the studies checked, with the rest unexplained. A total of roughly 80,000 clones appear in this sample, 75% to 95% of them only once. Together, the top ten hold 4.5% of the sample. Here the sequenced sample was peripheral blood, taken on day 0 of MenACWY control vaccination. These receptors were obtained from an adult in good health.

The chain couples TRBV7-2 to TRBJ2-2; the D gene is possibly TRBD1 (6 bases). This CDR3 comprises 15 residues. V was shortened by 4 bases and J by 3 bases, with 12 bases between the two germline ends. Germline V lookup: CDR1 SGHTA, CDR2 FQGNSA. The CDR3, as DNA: TGTGCCAGCAGCTCGGGGACACCGCACACCGGGGAGCTGTTTTTT. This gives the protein CASSSGTPHTGELFF.

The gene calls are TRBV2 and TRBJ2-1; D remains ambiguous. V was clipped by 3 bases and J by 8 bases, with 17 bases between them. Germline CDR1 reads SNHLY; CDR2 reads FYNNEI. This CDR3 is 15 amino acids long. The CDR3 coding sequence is TGTGCCAGCAGTGATCTTGCTACCGGTGAGGATGAGCAGTTCTTC. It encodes CASSDLATGEDEQFF. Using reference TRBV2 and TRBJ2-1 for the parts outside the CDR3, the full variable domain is EPEVTQTPSHQVTQMGQEVILRCVPISNHLYFYWYRQILGQKVEFLVSFYNNEISEKSEIFDDQFSVERPDGSNFTLKIRSTKLEDSAMYFCASSDLATGEDEQFFGPGTRLTVL.

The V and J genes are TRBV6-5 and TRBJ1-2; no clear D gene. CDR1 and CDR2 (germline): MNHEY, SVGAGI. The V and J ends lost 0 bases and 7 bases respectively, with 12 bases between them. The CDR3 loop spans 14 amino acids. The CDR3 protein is CASSYSAQIGGYTF. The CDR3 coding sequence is TGTGCCAGCAGTTACTCGGCCCAGATCGGTGGCTACACCTTC.

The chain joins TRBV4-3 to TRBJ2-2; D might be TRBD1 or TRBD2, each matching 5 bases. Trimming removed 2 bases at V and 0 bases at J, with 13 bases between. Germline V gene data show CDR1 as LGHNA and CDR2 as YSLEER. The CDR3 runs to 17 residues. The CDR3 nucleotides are TGCGCCAGCAGCCAAAGTAGGGGAGTCGCGAACACCGGGGAGCTGTTTTTT. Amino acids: CASSQSRGVANTGELFF.

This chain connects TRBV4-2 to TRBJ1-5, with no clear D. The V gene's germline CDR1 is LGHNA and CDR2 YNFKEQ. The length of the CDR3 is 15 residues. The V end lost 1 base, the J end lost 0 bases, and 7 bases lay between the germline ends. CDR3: CASSQGQDSNQPQHF. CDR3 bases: TGTGCCAGCAGCCAAGGTCAGGATAGCAATCAGCCCCAGCATTTT.

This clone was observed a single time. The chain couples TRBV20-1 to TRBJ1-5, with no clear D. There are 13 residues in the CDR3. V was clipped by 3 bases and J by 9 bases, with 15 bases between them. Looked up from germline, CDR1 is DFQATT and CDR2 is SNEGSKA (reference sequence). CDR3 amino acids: CSASGKEDTPQHF. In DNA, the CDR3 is TGCAGTGCTAGTGGAAAGGAAGATACGCCCCAGCATTTT.

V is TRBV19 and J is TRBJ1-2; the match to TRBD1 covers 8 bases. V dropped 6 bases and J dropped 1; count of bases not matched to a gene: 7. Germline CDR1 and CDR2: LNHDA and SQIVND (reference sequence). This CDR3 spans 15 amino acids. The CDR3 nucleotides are TGTGCCAGTAGGGCCGACAGGGGTAGTAACTATGGCTACACCTTC. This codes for CASRADRGSNYGYTF. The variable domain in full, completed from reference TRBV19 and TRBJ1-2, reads DGGITQSPKYLFRKEGQNVTLSCEQNLNHDAMYWYRQDPGQGLRLIYYSQIVNDFQKGDIAEGYSVSREKKESFPLTVTSAQKNPTAFYLCASRADRGSNYGYTFGSGTRLTVV.

CDR3 residues: CASSQGLAGGGTGELFF. The CDR3 region has the DNA TGTGCCAGCAGCCAGGGACTAGCGGGAGGAGGGACCGGGGAGCTGTTTTTT. The chain carries TRBV4-2 and TRBJ2-2, with 15 bases aligning to TRBD2. Looked up from germline, CDR1 is LGHNA and CDR2 is YNFKEQ. The CDR3 consists of 17 residues. The V and J ends lost 3 bases and 5 bases, in that order; junction bases with no gene match: 4.

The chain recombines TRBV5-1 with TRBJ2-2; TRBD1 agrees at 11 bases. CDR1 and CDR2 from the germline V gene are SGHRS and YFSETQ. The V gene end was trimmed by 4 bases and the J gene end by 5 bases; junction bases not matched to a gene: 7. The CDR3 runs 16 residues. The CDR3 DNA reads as TGCGCCAGCAGCCTGTTGGGACAGGGGGGAACCGGGGAGCTGTTTTTT. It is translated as CASSLLGQGGTGELFF.

CDR3 in amino acids: CASRGQGNTEAFF. For the CDR3, the DNA is TGTGCCAGCAGGGGACAGGGGAACACTGAAGCTTTCTTT. This chain uses TRBV12-3 or TRBV12-4 with TRBJ1-1, with 9 bases identical to TRBD1. The length of the CDR3 is 13 residues. After removal of 6 bases from V and 1 base from J, the junction contained 0 bases not matched to a gene.

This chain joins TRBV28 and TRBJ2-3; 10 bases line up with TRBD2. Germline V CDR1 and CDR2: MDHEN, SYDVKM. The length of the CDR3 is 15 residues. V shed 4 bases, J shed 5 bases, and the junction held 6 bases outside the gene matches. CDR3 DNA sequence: TGTGCCAGCAGTTCGCTAGCGGGAGAGTTAGATACGCAGTATTTT. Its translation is CASSSLAGELDTQYF.

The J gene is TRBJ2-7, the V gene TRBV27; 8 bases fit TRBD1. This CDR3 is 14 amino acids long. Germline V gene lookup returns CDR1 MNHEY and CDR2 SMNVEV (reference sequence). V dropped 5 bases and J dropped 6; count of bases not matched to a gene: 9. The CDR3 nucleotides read TGTGCCAGCAGTCAATTCACAGGGGGGTCCGAGCAGTACTTC. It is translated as CASSQFTGGSEQYF.

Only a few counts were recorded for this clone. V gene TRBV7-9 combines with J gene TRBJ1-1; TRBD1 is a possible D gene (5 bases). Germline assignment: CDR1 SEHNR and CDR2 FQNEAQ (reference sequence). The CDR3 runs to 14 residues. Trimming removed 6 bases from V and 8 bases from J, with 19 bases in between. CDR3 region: CASSLRDVSEEAFF. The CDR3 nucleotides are TGTGCCAGCAGTCTCCGGGACGTCAGCGAGGAAGCTTTCTTT.

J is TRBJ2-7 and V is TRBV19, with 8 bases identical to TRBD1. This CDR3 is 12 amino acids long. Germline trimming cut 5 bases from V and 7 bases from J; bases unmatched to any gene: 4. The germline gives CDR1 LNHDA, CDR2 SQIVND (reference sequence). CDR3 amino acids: CASSQGAREQYF. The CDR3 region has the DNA TGTGCCAGTAGTCAGGGGGCGAGGGAGCAGTACTTC.

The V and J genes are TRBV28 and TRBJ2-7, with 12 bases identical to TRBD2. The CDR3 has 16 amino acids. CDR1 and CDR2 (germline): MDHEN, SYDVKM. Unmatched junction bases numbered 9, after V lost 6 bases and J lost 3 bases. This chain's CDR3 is CASSTPTSGRLYEQYF. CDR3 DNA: TGTGCCAGCAGCACCCCGACTAGCGGGAGACTCTACGAGCAGTACTTC.

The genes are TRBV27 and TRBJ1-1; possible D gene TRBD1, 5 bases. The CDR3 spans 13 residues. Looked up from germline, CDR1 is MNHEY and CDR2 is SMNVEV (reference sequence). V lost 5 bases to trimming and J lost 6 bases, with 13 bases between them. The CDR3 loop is CASSAILGAEAFF. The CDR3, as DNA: TGTGCCAGCAGTGCCATATTGGGGGCTGAAGCTTTCTTT.

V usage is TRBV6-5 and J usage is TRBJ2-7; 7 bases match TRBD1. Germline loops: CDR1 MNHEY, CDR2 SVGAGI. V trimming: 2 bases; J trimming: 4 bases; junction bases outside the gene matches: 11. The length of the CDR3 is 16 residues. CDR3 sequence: CASSYADREGVYEQYF. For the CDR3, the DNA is TGTGCCAGCAGTTACGCCGACAGGGAAGGGGTGTACGAGCAGTACTTC.

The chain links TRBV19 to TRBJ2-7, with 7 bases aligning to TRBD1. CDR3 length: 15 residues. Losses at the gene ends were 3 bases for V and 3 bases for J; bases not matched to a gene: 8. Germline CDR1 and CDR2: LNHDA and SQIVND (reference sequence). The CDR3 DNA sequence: TGTGCCAGTAGTATTTGGACAGGCCCCAGCTACGAGCAGTACTTC. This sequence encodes CASSIWTGPSYEQYF.

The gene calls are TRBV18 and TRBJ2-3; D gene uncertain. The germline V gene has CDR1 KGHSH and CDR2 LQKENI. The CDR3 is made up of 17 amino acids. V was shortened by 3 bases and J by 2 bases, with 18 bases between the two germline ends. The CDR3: CASSPSSDAPTTDTQYF. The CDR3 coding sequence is TGTGCCAGCTCACCGAGTTCGGACGCCCCTACCACAGATACGCAGTATTTT.

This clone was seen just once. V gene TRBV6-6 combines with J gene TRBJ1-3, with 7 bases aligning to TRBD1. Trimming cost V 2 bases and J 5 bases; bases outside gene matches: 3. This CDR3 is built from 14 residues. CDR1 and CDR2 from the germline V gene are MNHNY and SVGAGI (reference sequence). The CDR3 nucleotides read TGTGCCAGCAGTTACCCGGGACAGCGAAACACCATATATTTT. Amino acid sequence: CASSYPGQRNTIYF.

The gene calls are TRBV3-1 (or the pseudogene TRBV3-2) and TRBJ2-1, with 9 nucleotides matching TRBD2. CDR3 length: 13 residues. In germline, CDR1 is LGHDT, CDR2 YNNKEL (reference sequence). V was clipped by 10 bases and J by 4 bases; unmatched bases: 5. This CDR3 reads CATGREGYNEQFF. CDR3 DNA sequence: TGTGCCACCGGGCGGGAGGGATACAATGAGCAGTTCTTC.

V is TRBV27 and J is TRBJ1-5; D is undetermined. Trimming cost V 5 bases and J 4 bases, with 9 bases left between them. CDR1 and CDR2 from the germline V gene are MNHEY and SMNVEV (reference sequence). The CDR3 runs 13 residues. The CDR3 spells CASSLTENQPQHF. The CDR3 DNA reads TGTGCCAGCAGTCTTACGGAAAATCAGCCCCAGCATTTT.

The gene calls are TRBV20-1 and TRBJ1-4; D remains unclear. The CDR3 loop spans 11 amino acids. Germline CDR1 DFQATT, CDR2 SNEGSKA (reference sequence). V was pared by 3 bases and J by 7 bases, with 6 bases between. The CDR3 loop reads CSASPGEKLFF. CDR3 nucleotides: TGCAGTGCTAGTCCGGGTGAAAAACTGTTTTTT.

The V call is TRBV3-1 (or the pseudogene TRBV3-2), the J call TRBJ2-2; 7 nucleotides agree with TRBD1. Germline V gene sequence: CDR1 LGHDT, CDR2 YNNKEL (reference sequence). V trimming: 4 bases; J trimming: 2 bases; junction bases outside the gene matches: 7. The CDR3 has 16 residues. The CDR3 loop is CASSPPGQLNTGELFF. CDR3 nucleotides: TGTGCCAGCAGCCCTCCGGGACAGCTCAACACCGGGGAGCTGTTTTTT.

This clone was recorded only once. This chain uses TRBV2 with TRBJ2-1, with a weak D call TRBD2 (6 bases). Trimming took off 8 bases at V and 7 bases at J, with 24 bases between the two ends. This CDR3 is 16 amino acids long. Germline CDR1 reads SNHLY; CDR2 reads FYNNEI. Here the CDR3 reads CASSSRLTSPGNEQFF. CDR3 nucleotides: TGTGCCAGCTCATCCAGGTTAACTAGCCCTGGGAATGAGCAGTTCTTC.

The DNA for the CDR3 is TGCGCCAGCAGCTTCGATGACGAGCAGTACTTC. This codes for CASSFDDEQYF. The chain joins TRBV5-1 to TRBJ2-7; no firm D call. The CDR3 covers 11 residues. Trimming took 2 bases from V and 5 from J, leaving 5 bases between them. CDR1 is SGHRS, CDR2 YFSETQ, per germline.

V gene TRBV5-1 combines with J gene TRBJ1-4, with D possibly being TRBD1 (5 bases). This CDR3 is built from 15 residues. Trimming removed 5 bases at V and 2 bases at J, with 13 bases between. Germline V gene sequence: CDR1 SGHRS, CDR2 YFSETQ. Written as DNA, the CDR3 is TGCGCCAGCAGATCGTTAGGGGACACTAATGAAAAACTGTTTTTT. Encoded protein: CASRSLGDTNEKLFF.

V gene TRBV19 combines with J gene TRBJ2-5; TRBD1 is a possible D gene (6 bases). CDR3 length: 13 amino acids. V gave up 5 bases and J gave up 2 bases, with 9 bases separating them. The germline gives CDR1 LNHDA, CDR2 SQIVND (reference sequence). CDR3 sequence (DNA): TGTGCCAGTAGTCCAGGGGATCAAGAGACCCAGTACTTC. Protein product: CASSPGDQETQYF.

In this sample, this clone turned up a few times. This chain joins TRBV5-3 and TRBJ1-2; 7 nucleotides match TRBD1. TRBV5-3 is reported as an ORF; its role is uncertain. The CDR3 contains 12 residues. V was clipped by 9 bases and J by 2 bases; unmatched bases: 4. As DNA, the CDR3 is TGTGCCACCGCCAGGGGGAACTATGGCTACACCTTC. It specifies CATARGNYGYTF.

CDR3 sequence: CASSSTDYEQYF. The CDR3 DNA reads as TGTGCCAGCAGCTCGACAGATTACGAGCAGTACTTC. The V and J genes are TRBV5-8 and TRBJ2-7, with a weak D call TRBD1 (5 bases). CDR3 length: 12 amino acids. The V gene lost 3 bases and the J gene lost 4 bases, with 8 bases spanning the gap. Germline CDR1 reads SGHTS; CDR2 reads YDEGEE.

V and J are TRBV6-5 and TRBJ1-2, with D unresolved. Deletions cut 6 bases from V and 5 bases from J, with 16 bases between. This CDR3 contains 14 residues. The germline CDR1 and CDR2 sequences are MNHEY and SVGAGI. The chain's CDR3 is CASSPRGGYYGYTF. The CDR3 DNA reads TGTGCCAGCAGCCCCCGAGGTGGCTATTATGGCTACACCTTC.